A selection of T cell receptor beta chains follows, all from one sample in a study of cytomegalovirus exposure and HLA in healthy donors. The assay was immunoSEQ multiplex PCR, and TCRdb's table has in-frame clones only and misses some. Of roughly 120,000 clones in the sample, around four fifths were seen once. The sequenced sample consisted of PBMCs. All receptors come from a man aged 30-40 years in good health and CMV-seronegative. CDR3s include the opening cysteine and the closing phenylalanine or tryptophan. D genes are given only for firm matches. Rows may omit the clone size; those that give it use once, few, many or a size class.

. TRBJ2-3 TRBV14 TRBD1 16 CASSQDRYRGLDTQYF TGTGCCAGCAGCCAAGATCGGTACAGGGGGCTAGATACGCAGTATTTT
. TRBJ1-1 TRBV5-1 . 14 CASSLVRVNTEAFF TGCGCCAGCAGCTTGGTTCGGGTGAACACTGAAGCTTTCTTT
. TRBJ2-5 TRBV5-1 TRBD1 15 CASSLFPRQGETQYF TGCGCCAGCAGCTTGTTCCCCAGACAGGGTGAGACCCAGTACTTC
. TRBJ1-5 TRBV5-4 . 15 CASSFGGGLNQPQHF TGTGCCAGCAGCTTTGGTGGGGGCCTCAATCAGCCCCAGCATTTT
once TRBJ1-4 TRBV6-1 . 13 CASSEQSGKKLFF TGTGCCAGCAGTGAACAGTCAGGGAAAAAACTGTTTTTT
. TRBJ1-2 TRBV1 . 15 CTSSQSFQGPYGYTF TGCACCAGCAGCCAAAGCTTCCAGGGGCCCTATGGCTACACCTTC
. TRBJ2-5 TRBV5-4 . 13 CASSFLLQETQYF TGTGCCAGCAGCTTTTTACTACAAGAGACCCAGTACTTC
. TRBJ2-3 TRBV6-1 . 14 CASSSDWNTDTQYF TGTGCCAGCAGCTCGGACTGGAACACAGATACGCAGTATTTT
. TRBJ1-2 TRBV2 TRBD1 16 CASRQDRARTRAGYTF TGTGCCAGCAGACAAGACAGGGCGCGGACAAGGGCGGGCTACACCTTC
. TRBJ1-3 TRBV2 . 14 CASSESFSGNTIYF TGTGCCAGCAGTGAGTCTTTCTCTGGAAACACCATATATTTT
. TRBJ2-2 TRBV6-1 . 15 CASRKAPWTTGELFF TGTGCCAGCAGGAAAGCGCCTTGGACTACCGGGGAGCTGTTTTTT
. TRBJ1-1 TRBV18 TRBD1 16 CASSPGTGAQGTEAFF TGTGCCAGCTCTCCTGGAACAGGGGCCCAGGGCACTGAAGCTTTCTTT
. TRBJ1-1 TRBV7-9 . 14 CASKTGELNTEAFF TGTGCCAGCAAAACGGGGGAGCTGAACACTGAAGCTTTCTTT
. TRBJ2-5 TRBV7-7 TRBD1 15 CASSLAQGYQETQYF TGTGCTAGCAGCTTGGCACAGGGGTACCAAGAGACCCAGTACTTC
once TRBJ1-1 TRBV7-2 . 15 CASSLVGGSRTEAFF TGTGCCAGCAGCTTAGTGGGGGGAAGTCGGACTGAAGCTTTCTTT
. TRBJ2-7 TRBV10-3 TRBD2 14 CAIPASGSSYEQYF TGTGCCATCCCCGCTAGCGGGAGTTCGTACGAGCAGTACTTC
. TRBJ1-2 TRBV19 TRBD1 16 CASRRPRQGDNYGYTF TGTGCCAGTAGGCGCCCGAGACAGGGAGATAACTATGGCTACACCTTC
. TRBJ2-7 TRBV2 . 13 CASSEGAGSGQYF TGTGCCAGCAGTGAGGGCGCAGGGTCAGGGCAGTACTTC
once TRBJ2-2 TRBV2 TRBD2 16 CASSQLAGGHAGELFF TGTGCCAGCAGTCAACTAGCGGGGGGGCATGCCGGGGAGCTGTTTTTT
few TRBJ2-7 TRBV7-6 . 13 CASSYIQGYEQYF TGTGCCAGCAGCTACATCCAGGGCTACGAGCAGTACTTC
. TRBJ2-2 TRBV28 TRBD1 13 CAGNRGDTGELFF TGTGCCGGCAACAGGGGTGACACCGGGGAGCTGTTTTTT
. TRBJ2-7 TRBV5-1 . 12 CASSPTGYEQYF TGCGCCAGCAGCCCCACAGGGTACGAGCAGTACTTC
. TRBJ2-7 TRBV6-5 . 13 CASSLNRAYEQYF TGTGCCAGCAGTTTGAACAGAGCCTACGAGCAGTACTTC
few TRBJ2-7 TRBV25-1 TRBD1 14 CASRPRDSDYEQYF TGTGCCAGCAGGCCACGGGACAGCGACTACGAGCAGTACTTC
. TRBJ2-1 TRBV7-6 . 19 CASSSVLIPGKFTYNEQFF TGTGCCAGCAGCTCCGTACTGATACCAGGGAAATTCACCTACAATGAGCAGTTCTTC
. TRBJ2-3 TRBV7-2 TRBD2 15 CASSRSGGATDTQYF TGTGCCAGCAGCAGGAGCGGGGGGGCTACAGATACGCAGTATTTT
. TRBJ2-3 TRBV30 TRBD2 14 CAWSELAGTDTQYF TGTGCCTGGAGTGAACTAGCGGGCACAGATACGCAGTATTTT
. TRBJ2-1 TRBV7-6 . 13 CASSSGHYNEQFF TGTGCCAGCAGCTCCGGACACTACAATGAGCAGTTCTTC
. TRBJ1-5 TRBV6-5 . 16 CASSYYQGISNQPQHF TGTGCCAGCAGTTACTACCAGGGGATTAGCAATCAGCCCCAGCATTTT
. TRBJ2-3 TRBV15 TRBD2 14 CATSAGGPTDTQYF TGTGCCACCAGCGCGGGAGGGCCAACCGATACGCAGTATTTT
. TRBJ1-4 TRBV11-2 . 15 CASSPVYRGNEKLFF TGTGCCAGCAGCCCAGTCTACCGGGGTAATGAAAAACTGTTTTTT
. TRBJ1-1 TRBV19 . 13 CASSIAGITEAFF TGTGCCAGTAGTATAGCGGGGATCACTGAAGCTTTCTTT
. TRBJ2-7 TRBV5-1 TRBD1 14 CASSRGTGFNEQYF TGCGCCAGCAGTAGGGGGACAGGCTTCAACGAGCAGTACTTC
. TRBJ1-4 TRBV4-1 . 15 CASSHPGEVFGKLFF TGCGCCAGCAGCCATCCGGGGGAAGTGTTTGGAAAACTGTTTTTT
few TRBJ2-5 TRBV19 . 15 CASSIHRAKIETQYF TGTGCCAGTAGTATCCACAGGGCAAAAATAGAGACCCAGTACTTC
. TRBJ2-1 TRBV7-9 TRBD1 15 CASSRSGTGSNEQFF TGTGCCAGCAGTCGTTCCGGGACAGGGAGTAATGAGCAGTTCTTC
few TRBJ1-1 TRBV5-1 . 13 CASSLGTNTEAFF TGCGCCAGCAGCTTGGGGACTAACACTGAAGCTTTCTTT
. TRBJ2-3 TRBV10-2 . 13 CASRDLSADTQYF TGCGCCAGCAGAGATCTATCGGCAGATACGCAGTATTTT
. TRBJ2-1 TRBV11-2 TRBD2 19 CASSLVPSGTPDSYNEQFF TGTGCCAGCAGCTTAGTCCCTAGCGGGACACCCGACTCCTACAATGAGCAGTTCTTC
. TRBJ2-6 TRBV5-5 . 15 CASSPTAAGANVLTF TGTGCCAGCAGCCCCACCGCGGCTGGGGCCAACGTCCTGACTTTC
. TRBJ2-7 TRBV5-1 TRBD1 14 CASSLGTGTYEQYF TGCGCCAGCAGCTTGGGGACAGGTACCTACGAGCAGTACTTC
. TRBJ2-3 TRBV6-4 TRBD2 16 CASSDERGGLSDTQYF TGTGCCAGCAGTGACGAGCGGGGGGGCCTCTCAGATACGCAGTATTTT
. TRBJ2-3 TRBV5-1 TRBD1 16 CASSLADRGNEDTQYF TGCGCCAGCAGCTTGGCGGACAGGGGTAATGAAGATACGCAGTATTTT